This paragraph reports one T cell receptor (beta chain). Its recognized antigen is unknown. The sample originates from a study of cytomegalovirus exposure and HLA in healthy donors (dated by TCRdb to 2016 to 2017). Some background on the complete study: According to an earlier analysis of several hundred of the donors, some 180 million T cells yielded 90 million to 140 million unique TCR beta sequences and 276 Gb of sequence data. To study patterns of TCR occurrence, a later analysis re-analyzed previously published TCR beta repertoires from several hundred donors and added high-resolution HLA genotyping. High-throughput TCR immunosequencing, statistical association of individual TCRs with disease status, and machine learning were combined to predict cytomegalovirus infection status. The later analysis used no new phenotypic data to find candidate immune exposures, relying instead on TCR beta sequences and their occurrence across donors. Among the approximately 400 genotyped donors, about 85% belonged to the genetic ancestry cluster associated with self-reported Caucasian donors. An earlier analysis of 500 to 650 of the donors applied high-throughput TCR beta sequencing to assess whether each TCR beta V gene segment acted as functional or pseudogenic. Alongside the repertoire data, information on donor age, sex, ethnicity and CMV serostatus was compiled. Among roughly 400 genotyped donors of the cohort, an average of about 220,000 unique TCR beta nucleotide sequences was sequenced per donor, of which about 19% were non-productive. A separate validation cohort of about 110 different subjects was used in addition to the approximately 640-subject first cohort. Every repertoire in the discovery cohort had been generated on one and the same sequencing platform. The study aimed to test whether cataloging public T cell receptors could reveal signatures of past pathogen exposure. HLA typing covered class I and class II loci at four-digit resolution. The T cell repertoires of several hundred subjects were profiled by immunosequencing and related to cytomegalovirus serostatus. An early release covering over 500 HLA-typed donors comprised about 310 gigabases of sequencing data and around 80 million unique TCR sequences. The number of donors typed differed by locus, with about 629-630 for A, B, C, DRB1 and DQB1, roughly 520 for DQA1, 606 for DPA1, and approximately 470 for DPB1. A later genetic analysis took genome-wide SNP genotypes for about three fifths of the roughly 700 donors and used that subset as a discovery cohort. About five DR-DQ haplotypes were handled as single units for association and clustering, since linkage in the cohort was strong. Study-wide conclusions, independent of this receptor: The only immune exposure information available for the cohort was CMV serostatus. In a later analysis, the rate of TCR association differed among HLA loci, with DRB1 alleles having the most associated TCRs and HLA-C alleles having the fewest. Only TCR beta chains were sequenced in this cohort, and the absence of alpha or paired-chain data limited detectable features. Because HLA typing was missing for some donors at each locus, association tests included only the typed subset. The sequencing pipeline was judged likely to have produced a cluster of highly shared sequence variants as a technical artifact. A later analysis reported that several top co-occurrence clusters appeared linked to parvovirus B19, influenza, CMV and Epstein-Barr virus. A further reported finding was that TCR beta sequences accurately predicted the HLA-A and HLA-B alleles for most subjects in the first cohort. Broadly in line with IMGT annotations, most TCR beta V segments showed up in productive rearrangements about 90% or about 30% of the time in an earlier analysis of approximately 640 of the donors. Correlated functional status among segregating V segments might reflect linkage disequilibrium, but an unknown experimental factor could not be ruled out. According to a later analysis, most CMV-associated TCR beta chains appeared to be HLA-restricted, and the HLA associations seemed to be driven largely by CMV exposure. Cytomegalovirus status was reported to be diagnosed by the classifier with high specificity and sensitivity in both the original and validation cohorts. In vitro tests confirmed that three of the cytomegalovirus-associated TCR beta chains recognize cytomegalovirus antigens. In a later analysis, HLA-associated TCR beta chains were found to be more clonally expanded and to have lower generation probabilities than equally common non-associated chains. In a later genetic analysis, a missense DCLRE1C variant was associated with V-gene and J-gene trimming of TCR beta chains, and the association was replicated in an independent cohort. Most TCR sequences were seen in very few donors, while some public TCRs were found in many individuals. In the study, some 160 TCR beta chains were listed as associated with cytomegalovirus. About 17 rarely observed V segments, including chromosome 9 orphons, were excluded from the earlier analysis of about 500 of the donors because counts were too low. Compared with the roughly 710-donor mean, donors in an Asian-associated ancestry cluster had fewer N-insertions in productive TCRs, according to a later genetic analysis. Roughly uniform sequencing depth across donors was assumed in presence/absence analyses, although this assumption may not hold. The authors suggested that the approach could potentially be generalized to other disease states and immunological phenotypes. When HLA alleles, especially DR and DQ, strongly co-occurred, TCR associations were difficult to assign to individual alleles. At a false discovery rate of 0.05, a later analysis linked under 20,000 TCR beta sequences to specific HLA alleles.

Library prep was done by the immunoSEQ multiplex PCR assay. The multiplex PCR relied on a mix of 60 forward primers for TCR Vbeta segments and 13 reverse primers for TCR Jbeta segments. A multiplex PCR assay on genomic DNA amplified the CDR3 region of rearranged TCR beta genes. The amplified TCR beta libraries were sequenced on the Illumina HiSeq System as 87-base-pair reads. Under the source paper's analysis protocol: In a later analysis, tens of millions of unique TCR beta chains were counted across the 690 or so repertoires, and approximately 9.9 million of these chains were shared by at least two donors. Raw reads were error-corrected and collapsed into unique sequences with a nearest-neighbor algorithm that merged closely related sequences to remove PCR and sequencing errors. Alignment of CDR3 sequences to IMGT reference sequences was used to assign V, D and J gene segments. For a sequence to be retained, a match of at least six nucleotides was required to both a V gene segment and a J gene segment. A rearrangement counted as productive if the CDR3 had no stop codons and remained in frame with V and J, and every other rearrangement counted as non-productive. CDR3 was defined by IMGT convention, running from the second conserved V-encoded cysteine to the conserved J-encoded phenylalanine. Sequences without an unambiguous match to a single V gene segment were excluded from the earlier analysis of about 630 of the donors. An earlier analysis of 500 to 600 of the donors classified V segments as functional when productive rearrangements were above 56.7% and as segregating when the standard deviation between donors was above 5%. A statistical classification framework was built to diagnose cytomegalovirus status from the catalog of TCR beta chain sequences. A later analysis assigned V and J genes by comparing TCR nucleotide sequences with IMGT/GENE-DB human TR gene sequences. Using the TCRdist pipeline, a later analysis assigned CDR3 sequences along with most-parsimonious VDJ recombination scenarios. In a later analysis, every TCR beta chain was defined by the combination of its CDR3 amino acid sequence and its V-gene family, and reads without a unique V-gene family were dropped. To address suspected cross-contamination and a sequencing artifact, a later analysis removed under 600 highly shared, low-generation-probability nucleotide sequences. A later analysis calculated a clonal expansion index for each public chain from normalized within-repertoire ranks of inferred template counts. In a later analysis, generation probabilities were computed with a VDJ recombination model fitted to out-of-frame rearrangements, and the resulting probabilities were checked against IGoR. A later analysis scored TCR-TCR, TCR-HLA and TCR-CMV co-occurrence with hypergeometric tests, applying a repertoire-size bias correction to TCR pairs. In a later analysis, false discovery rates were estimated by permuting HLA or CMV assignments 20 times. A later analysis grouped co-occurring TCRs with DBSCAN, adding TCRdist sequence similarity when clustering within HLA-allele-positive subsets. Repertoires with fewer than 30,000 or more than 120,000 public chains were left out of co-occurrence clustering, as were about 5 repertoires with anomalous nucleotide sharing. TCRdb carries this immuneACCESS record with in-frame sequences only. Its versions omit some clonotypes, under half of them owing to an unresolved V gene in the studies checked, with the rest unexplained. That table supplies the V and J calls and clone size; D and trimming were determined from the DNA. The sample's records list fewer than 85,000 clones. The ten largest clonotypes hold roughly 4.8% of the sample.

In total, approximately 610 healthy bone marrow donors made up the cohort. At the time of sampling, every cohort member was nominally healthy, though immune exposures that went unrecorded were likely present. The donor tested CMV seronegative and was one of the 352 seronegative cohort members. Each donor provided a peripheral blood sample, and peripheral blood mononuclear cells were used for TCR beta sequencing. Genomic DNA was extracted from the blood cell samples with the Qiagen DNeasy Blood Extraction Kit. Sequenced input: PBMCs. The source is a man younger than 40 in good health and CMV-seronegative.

The DNA sequence is as follows: TGTGCCAGCCATCGACAGGGGGCCTACGAGCAGTACTTC. Its protein reads: CASHRQGAYEQYF. The V gene is TRBV28 and the J gene is TRBJ2-7; 9 bases in between match TRBD1. V is trimmed back by 8 bases and J by 2 bases, and the junction contains 4 bases that no gene match accounts for. CDR1 and CDR2 (MDHEN, SYDVKM) derive from the germline V gene. From the cysteine up to the phenylalanine, the CDR3 has a length of 13 residues. Here the CDR3 DNA is all that survives: 39 bases in frame from base 1.